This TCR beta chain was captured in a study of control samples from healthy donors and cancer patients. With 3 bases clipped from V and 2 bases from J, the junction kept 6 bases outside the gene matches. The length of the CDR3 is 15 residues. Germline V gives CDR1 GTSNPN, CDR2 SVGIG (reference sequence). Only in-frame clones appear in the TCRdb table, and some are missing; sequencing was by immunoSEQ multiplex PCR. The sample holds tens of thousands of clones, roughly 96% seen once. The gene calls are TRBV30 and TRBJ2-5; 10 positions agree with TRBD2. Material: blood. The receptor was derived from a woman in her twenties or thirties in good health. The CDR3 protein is CAWSSSGRGQETQYF. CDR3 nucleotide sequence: TGTGCCTGGAGCTCCAGCGGGAGGGGGCAAGAGACCCAGTACTTC.